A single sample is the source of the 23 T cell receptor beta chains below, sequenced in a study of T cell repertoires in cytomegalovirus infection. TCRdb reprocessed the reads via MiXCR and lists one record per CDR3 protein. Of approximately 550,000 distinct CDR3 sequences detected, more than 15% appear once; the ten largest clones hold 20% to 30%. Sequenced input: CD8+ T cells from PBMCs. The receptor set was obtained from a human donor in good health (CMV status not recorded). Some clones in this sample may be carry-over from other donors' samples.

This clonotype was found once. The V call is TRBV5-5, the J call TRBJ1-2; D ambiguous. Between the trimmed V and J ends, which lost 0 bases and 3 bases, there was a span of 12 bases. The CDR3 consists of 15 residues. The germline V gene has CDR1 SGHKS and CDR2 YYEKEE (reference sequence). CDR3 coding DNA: TGTGCCAGCAGCTTGGCCTCTAAAGCGGACTATGGCTACACCTTC. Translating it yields CASSLASKADYGYTF.

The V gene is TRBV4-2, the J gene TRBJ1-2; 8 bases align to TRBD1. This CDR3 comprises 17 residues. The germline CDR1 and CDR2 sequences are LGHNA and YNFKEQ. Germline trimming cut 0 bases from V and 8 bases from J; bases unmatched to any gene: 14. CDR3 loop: CASSQEAGGEVLGGYTF. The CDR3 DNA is TGTGCCAGCAGCCAAGAGGCAGGGGGCGAAGTGTTGGGGGGCTACACCTTC.

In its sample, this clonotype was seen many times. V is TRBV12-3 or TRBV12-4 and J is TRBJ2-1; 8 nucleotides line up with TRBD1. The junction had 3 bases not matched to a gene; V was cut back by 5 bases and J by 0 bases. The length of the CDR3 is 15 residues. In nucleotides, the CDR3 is TGTGCCAGCAGTCGAACAGGGGGCTCCTACAATGAGCAGTTCTTC. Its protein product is CASSRTGGSYNEQFF.

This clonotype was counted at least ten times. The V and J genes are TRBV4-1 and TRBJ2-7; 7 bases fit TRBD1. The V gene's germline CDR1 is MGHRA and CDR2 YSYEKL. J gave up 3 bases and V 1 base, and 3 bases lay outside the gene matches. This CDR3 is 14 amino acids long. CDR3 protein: CASSQGDRHYEQYF. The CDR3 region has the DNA TGCGCCAGCAGCCAAGGGGACAGACACTACGAGCAGTACTTC.

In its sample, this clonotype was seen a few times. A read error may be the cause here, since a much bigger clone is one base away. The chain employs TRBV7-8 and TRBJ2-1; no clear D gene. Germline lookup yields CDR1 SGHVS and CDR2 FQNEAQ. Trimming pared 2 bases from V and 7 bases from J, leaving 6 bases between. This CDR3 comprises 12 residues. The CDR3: CASSLQANEQFF. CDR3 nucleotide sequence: TGTGCCAGCAGCTTACAGGCAAATGAGCAGTTCTTC.

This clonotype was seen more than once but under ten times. CDR3 in amino acids: CASIDGASSSYEQYF. DNA of the CDR3: TGTGCCAGCATAGACGGGGCCTCTAGCTCCTACGAGCAGTACTTC. The rearrangement joins TRBV6-1 to TRBJ2-7, with D perhaps matching TRBD1 or TRBD2 (5 bases each). This CDR3 comprises 15 residues. Trimming stripped 7 bases from V and 0 bases from J, with 16 bases between. CDR1 and CDR2 from the germline V gene are MNHNS and SASEGT.

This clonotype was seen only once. CDR3 region: CASSYLDRERSYEQYF. The CDR3 DNA reads as TGTGCCAGCAGTTACCTAGACAGGGAGCGTTCCTACGAGCAGTACTTC. This chain joins TRBV6-2 or TRBV6-3 and TRBJ2-7; TRBD1 aligns across 7 bases. Germline loops: CDR1 MNHEY, CDR2 SVGEGT. The junction had 8 bases not matched to a gene; V was cut back by 2 bases and J by 1 base. The CDR3 contains 16 residues.

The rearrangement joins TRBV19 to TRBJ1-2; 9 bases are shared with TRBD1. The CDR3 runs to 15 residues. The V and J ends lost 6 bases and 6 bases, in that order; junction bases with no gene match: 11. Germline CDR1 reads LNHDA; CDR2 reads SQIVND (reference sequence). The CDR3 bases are TGTGCCAGTAGGTTCCCGGGACAGGGTTTGGATGGCTACACCTTC. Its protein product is CASRFPGQGLDGYTF. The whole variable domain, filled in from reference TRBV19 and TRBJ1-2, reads DGGITQSPKYLFRKEGQNVTLSCEQNLNHDAMYWYRQDPGQGLRLIYYSQIVNDFQKGDIAEGYSVSREKKESFPLTVTSAQKNPTAFYLCASRFPGQGLDGYTFGSGTRLTVV.

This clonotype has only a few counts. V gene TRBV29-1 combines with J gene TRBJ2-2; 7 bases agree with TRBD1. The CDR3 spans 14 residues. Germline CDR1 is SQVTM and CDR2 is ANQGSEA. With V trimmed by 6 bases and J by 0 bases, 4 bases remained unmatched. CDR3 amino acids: CSVGQGANTGELFF. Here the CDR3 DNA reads TGCAGCGTGGGGCAGGGGGCGAACACCGGGGAGCTGTTTTTT.

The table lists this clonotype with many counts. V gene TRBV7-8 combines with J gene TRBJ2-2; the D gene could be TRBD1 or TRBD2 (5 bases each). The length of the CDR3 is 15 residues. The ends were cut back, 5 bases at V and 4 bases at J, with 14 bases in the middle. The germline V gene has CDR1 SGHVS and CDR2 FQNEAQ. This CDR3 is CASSPPGTATGELFF. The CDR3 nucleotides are TGTGCCAGCAGCCCTCCCGGGACGGCCACCGGGGAGCTGTTTTTT.

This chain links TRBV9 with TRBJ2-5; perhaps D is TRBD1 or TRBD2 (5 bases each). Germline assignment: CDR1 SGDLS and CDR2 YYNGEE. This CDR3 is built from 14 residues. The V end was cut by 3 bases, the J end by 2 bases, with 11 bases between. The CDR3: CASSGGPGQETQYF. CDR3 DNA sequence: TGTGCCAGCAGCGGGGGCCCGGGGCAAGAGACCCAGTACTTC.

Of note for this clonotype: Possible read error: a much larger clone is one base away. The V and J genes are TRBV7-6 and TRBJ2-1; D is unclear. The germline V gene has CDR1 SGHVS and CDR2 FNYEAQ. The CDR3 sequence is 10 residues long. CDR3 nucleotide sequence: TGTGCCAGCAGCTTTGATGAGCAGTGCTTC. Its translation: CASSFDEQCF.

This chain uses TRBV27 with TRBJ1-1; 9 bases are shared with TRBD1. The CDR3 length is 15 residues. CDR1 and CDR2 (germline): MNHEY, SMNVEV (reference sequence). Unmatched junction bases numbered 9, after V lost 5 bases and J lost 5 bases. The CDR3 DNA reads TGTGCCAGCAGTCGCCCACAGGGGGCTGGTACTGAAGCTTTCTTT. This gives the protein CASSRPQGAGTEAFF.

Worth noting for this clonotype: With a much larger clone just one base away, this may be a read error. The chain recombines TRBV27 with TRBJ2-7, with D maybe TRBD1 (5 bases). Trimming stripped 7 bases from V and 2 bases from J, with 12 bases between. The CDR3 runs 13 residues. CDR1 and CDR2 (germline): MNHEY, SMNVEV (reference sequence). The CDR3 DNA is TGTGCCAGCACCCCAGGGCCCACCTACGAGCAGTACTTC. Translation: CASTPGPTYEQYF.

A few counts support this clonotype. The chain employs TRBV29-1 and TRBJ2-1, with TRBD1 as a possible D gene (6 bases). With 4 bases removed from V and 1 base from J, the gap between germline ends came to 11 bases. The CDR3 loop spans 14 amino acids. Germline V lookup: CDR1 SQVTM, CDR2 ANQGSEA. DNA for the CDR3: TGCAGCGTTGGAACAGGGCGGTCCTACAATGAGCAGTTCTTC. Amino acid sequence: CSVGTGRSYNEQFF.

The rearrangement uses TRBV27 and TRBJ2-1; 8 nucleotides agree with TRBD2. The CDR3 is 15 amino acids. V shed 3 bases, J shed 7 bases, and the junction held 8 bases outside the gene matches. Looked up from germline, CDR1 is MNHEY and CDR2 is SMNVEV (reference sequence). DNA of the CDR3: TGTGCCAGCAGTTTTAAGGGACTAGGTCGGAATGAGCAGTTCTTC. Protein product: CASSFKGLGRNEQFF.

CDR3 coding DNA: TGTGCCACCAGCAGAGTTAGCGGGAGGGCCTTGTCCTACAATGAGCAGTTCTTC. It codes for CATSRVSGRALSYNEQFF. V usage is TRBV15 and J usage is TRBJ2-1, with 11 bases matching TRBD2. The CDR3 is 18 residues long. Germline CDR1 LNHNV, CDR2 YYDKDF (reference sequence). V was pared by 1 base and J by 1 base, with 6 bases of the junction left unmatched.

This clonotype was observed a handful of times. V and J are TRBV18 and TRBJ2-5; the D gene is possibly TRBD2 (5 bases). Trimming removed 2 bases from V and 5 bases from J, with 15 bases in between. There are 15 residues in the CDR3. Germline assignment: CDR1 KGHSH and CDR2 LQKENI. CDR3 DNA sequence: TGTGCCAGCTCACCAAATTCGAGGGTGAGGGAGACCCAGTACTTC. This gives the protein CASSPNSRVRETQYF.

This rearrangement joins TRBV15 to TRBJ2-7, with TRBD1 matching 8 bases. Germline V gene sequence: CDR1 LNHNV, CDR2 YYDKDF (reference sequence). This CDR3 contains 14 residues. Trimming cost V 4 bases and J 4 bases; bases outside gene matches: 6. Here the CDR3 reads CATSNRDRSYEQYF. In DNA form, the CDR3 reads TGTGCCACCAGCAACCGGGACAGGTCTTACGAGCAGTACTTC.

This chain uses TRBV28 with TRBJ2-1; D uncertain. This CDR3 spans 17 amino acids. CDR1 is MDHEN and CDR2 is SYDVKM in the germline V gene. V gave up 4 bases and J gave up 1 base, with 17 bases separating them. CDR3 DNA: TGTGCCAGCAGTTCAACCCCAGCGAGGTCGTCCTACAATGAGCAGTTCTTC. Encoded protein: CASSSTPARSSYNEQFF.

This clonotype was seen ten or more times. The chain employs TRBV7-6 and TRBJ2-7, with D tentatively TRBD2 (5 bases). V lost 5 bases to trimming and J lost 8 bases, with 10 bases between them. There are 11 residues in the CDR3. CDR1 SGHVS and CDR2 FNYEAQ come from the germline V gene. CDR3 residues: CASSPGGQQYF. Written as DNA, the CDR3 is TGTGCCAGCAGCCCAGGAGGCCAGCAGTACTTC. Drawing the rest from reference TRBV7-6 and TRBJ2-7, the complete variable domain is GAGVSQSPRYKVTKRGQDVALRCDPISGHVSLYWYRQALGQGPEFLTYFNYEAQQDKSGLPNDRFSAERPEGSISTLTIQRTEQRDSAMYRCASSPGGQQYFGPGTRLTVT.

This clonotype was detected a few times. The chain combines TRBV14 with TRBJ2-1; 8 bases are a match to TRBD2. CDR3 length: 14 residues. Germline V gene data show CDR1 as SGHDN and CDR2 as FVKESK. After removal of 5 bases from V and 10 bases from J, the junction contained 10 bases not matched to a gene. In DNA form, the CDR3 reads TGTGCCAGCAGCATGAGACTAGCGAACGACGAGCAGTTCTTC. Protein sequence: CASSMRLANDEQFF.

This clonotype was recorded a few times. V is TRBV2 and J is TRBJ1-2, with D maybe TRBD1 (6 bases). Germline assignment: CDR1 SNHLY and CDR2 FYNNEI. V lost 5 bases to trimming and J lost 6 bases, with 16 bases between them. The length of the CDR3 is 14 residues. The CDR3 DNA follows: TGTGCCAGCAGTCCCCGGACAGCTAAGGATGGCTACACCTTC. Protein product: CASSPRTAKDGYTF. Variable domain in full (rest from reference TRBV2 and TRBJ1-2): EPEVTQTPSHQVTQMGQEVILRCVPISNHLYFYWYRQILGQKVEFLVSFYNNEISEKSEIFDDQFSVERPDGSNFTLKIRSTKLEDSAMYFCASSPRTAKDGYTFGSGTRLTVV.